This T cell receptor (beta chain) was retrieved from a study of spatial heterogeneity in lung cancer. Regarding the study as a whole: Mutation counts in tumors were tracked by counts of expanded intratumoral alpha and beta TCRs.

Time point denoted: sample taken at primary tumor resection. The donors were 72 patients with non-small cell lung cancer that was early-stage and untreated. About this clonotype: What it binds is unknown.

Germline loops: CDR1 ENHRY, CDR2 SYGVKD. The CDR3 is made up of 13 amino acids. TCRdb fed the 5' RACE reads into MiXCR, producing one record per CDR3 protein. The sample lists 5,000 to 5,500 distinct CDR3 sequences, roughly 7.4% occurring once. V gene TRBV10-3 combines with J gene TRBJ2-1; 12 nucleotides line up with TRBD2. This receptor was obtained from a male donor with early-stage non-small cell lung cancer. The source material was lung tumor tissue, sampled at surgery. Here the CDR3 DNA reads TGTGGGACCGGACTAGCGGGGAACAATGAGCAGTTCTTC. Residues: CGTGLAGNNEQFF.